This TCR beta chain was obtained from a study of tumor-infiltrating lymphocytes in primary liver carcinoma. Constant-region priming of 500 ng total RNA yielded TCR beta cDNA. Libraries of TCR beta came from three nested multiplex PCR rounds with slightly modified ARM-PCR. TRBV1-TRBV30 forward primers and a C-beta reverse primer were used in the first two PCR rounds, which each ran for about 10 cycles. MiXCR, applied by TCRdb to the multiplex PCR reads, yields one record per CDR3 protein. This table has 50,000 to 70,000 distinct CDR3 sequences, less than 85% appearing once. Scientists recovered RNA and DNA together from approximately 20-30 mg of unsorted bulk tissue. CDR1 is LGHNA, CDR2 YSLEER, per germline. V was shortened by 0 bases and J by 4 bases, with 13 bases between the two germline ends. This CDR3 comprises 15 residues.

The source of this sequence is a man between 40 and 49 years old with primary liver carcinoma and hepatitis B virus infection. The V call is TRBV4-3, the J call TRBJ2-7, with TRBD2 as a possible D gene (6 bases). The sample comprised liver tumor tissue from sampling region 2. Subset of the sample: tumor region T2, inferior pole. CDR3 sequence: CASSQDWEAPYEQYF. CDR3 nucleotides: TGCGCCAGCAGCCAAGATTGGGAGGCTCCATACGAGCAGTACTTC.